The 12 T cell receptor beta chains below come from one sample, sequenced in a study of identifying expanded T cells in peripheral blood. This table comes from immunoSEQ multiplex PCR, and its TCRdb copy is limited to in-frame clones, with some not included. The sample shows about 63,000 clones, about 80% of them seen only once. Sequencing was done on a sample of blood. These receptors were taken from a person between 18 and 70 years old in good health.

The genes are TRBV11-3 and TRBJ2-7, with 8 positions matching TRBD2. CDR1 is SGHNT and CDR2 is YENEEA in the germline V gene. V dropped 5 bases and J dropped 2; count of bases not matched to a gene: 8. The CDR3 has 15 amino acids. CDR3 residues: CASSRGGGSTYEQYV. DNA for the CDR3: TGTGCCAGCAGCCGGGGGGGAGGATCCACCTACGAGCAGTACGTC.

CDR3 DNA: TGTGCCAGCAGTGCCTGGGGGGGAACTAATGAAAAACTGTTTTTT. Its protein product is CASSAWGGTNEKLFF. The chain couples TRBV2 to TRBJ1-4, with TRBD1 as a possible D gene (5 bases). Germline assignment: CDR1 SNHLY and CDR2 FYNNEI. CDR3 length equals 15 residues. Between the trimmed V and J ends, which lost 4 bases and 1 base, there was a span of 10 bases.

The chain is built from TRBV11-3 and TRBJ1-1; D unclear. CDR1 and CDR2 from the germline V gene are SGHNT and YENEEA. V was shortened by 1 base and J by 0 bases, with 15 bases between the two germline ends. This CDR3 is 17 amino acids long. CDR3 sequence: CASSLVASTFMNTEAFF. The CDR3 coding sequence is TGTGCCAGCAGCTTAGTCGCTTCAACCTTCATGAACACTGAAGCTTTCTTT.

The chain recombines TRBV6-6 with TRBJ2-3; maybe TRBD2 (6 bases). Germline V gene data show CDR1 as MNHNY and CDR2 as SVGAGI (reference sequence). Trimming took off 2 bases at V and 11 bases at J, with 11 bases between the two ends. This CDR3 has 12 amino acids. DNA for the CDR3: TGTGCCAGCAGTTACCCGGGACTGGTGCAGTATTTT. Translating gives CASSYPGLVQYF.

V gene TRBV7-9 combines with J gene TRBJ1-3; D ambiguous. Trimming removed 8 bases from V and 4 bases from J, with 21 bases in between. Germline V lookup: CDR1 SEHNR, CDR2 FQNEAQ (reference sequence). The CDR3 spans 16 residues. This CDR3 reads CASSWGVFGRGNTIYF. The CDR3, as DNA: TGTGCCAGCTCCTGGGGAGTGTTCGGTCGGGGAAACACCATATATTTT.

The genes are TRBV5-1 and TRBJ2-5; D gene ambiguous. This CDR3 is built from 10 residues. Between the trimmed V and J ends, which lost 2 bases and 4 bases, there was a span of 0 bases. Per the germline V gene, CDR1 is SGHRS and CDR2 is YFSETQ. The CDR3 region has the DNA TGCGCCAGCAGCTTAGAGACCCAGTACTTC. It translates to CASSLETQYF.

The chain joins TRBV27 to TRBJ2-3; maybe TRBD1 (5 bases). Germline-derived CDR1 and CDR2 are MNHEY and SMNVEV (reference sequence). V was clipped by 3 bases and J by 7 bases, with 8 bases between them. This CDR3 is 12 amino acids long. CDR3 protein: CASSFRENTQYF. The CDR3, as DNA: TGTGCCAGCAGTTTCAGGGAAAATACGCAGTATTTT.

The rearrangement links TRBV7-2 to TRBJ1-1; D not resolved. Germline CDR1 is SGHTA and CDR2 is FQGNSA. The CDR3 has 13 residues. Trimming stripped 2 bases from V and 3 bases from J, with 7 bases between. The CDR3 DNA follows: TGTGCCAGCAGCTTACTGTCTTACACTGAAGCTTTCTTT. As protein: CASSLLSYTEAFF.

This clone was detected ten times or more. This chain connects TRBV6-5 to TRBJ1-5; no clear D gene. Germline lookup yields CDR1 MNHEY and CDR2 SVGAGI. This CDR3 is built from 13 residues. Trimming took off 5 bases at V and 5 bases at J, with 10 bases between the two ends. The CDR3 region has the DNA TGTGCCAGCAGTCAAGGTTATCATCAGCCCCAGCATTTT. This sequence encodes CASSQGYHQPQHF.

This clone was seen only a few times. V and J are TRBV2 and TRBJ1-2, with 9 bases matching TRBD1. CDR1 and CDR2 from the germline V gene are SNHLY and FYNNEI. Unmatched junction bases numbered 6, after V lost 6 bases and J lost 4 bases. The CDR3 totals 14 residues. The chain's CDR3 is CASRAGTGPYGYTF. CDR3 coding DNA: TGTGCCAGCAGAGCCGGGACAGGGCCCTATGGCTACACCTTC.

The chain links TRBV6-5 to TRBJ1-6; 9 nucleotides match TRBD1. Unmatched junction bases numbered 4, after V lost 6 bases and J lost 10 bases. The CDR3 loop spans 13 amino acids. The germline V gene encodes CDR1 MNHEY and CDR2 SVGAGI. The DNA of the CDR3 is TGTGCCAGCAGGGACAGGGGAGGGTCACCCCTCCACTTT. The encoded protein is CASRDRGGSPLHF.

V is TRBV7-3 and J is TRBJ2-7, with TRBD2 matching over 8 bases. This CDR3 has 17 residues. Germline V gene sequence: CDR1 SGHTA, CDR2 FQGTGA. Trimming removed 5 bases from V and 7 bases from J; junction bases left unmatched: 19. The CDR3 spells CASSPTPLAGTPREQYV. CDR3 sequence (DNA): TGTGCCAGCAGCCCAACCCCCTTAGCGGGGACCCCTCGAGAGCAGTACGTC.